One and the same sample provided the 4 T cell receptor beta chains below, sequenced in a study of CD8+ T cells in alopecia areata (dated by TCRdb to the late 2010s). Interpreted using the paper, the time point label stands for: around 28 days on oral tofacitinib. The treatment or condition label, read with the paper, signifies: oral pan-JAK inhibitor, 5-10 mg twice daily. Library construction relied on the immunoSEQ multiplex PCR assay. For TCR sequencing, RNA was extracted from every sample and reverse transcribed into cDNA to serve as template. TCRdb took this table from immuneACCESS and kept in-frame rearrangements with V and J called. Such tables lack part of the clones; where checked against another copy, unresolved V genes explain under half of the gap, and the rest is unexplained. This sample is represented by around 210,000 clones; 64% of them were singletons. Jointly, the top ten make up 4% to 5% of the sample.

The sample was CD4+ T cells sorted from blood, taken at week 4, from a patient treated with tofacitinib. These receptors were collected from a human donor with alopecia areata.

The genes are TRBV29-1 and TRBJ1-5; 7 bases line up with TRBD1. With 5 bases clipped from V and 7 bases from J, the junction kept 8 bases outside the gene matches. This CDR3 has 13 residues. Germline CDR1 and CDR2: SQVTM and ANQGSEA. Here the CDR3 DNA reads TGCAGCGTTTCACAGGGGCGGAACCAGCCCCAGCATTTT. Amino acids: CSVSQGRNQPQHF.

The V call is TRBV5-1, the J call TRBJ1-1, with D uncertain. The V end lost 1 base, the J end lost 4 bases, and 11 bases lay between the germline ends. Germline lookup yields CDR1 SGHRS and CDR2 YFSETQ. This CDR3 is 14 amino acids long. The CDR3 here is CASSLLGSVTEAFF. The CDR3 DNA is TGCGCCAGCAGCTTGTTGGGTAGTGTCACTGAAGCTTTCTTT.

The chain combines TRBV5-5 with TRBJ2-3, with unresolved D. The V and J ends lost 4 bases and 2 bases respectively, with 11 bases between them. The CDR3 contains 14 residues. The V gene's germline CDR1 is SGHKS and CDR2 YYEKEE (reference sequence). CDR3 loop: CASSPPGPTDTQYF. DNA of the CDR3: TGTGCCAGCAGCCCGCCGGGCCCCACAGATACGCAGTATTTT.

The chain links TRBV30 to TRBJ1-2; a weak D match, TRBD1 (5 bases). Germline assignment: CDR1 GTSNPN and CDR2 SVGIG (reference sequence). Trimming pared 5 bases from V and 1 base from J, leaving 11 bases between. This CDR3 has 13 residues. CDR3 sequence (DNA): TGTGCCTGGGGGGCAGGCGTTAACTATGGCTACACCTTC. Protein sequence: CAWGAGVNYGYTF.